The 11 T cell receptor beta chains listed next were all sequenced from one sample in a study of identical twins. One entry per CDR3 protein, called by TCRdb with MiXCR from the 5' RACE reads. The table records around 340,000 distinct CDR3 sequences, 12% of them present only once. The sample was also reused in another study, on yellow fever vaccine responses in identical twins.

The sample comprised CD8+ T cells sorted from blood. These receptors all come from a woman aged 18-30 years in good health.

J is TRBJ2-1 and V is TRBV5-1; 9 bases line up with TRBD2. CDR1 is SGHRS, CDR2 YFSETQ, per germline. The CDR3 runs to 18 residues. Trimming took 2 bases from V and 1 from J; bases not matched to a gene: 10. For the CDR3, the DNA is TGCGCCAGCAGCTTAACCGCGGGAGGGCCACGTTCCTACAATGAGCAGTTCTTC. This sequence encodes CASSLTAGGPRSYNEQFF.

The rearrangement uses TRBV13 and TRBJ2-5; 12 nucleotides align to TRBD2. The CDR3 has 15 amino acids. With 6 bases clipped from V and 5 bases from J, the junction kept 7 bases outside the gene matches. Germline CDR1 reads PRHDT; CDR2 reads FYEKMQ (reference sequence). This chain's CDR3 is CASRLGLAGLETQYF. In DNA, the CDR3 is TGTGCCAGCAGACTCGGACTAGCGGGACTGGAGACCCAGTACTTC.

V and J are TRBV20-1 and TRBJ2-1, with TRBD2 matching 14 bases. CDR3 size: 16 residues. In germline, CDR1 is DFQATT, CDR2 SNEGSKA (reference sequence). J was trimmed by 7 bases and V by 6 bases; bases with no gene match: 11. As DNA, the CDR3 is TGCAGTGCGACCCAGGGACTAGCGGGAGTGGGTAATGAGCAGTTCTTC. This gives the protein CSATQGLAGVGNEQFF.

This clonotype was seen only a few times. The chain has TRBV10-1 and TRBJ2-1, with D tentatively TRBD1 or TRBD2 (5 bases each). Between the trimmed V and J ends, which lost 5 bases and 2 bases, there was a span of 16 bases. Germline CDR1 and CDR2: WNHNN and SYGVQD (reference sequence). CDR3 size: 16 residues. The CDR3: CASSFGARVPYNEQFF. The CDR3 region has the DNA TGCGCCAGCAGTTTCGGGGCGCGGGTCCCCTACAATGAGCAGTTCTTC.

This clonotype was detected many times. J is TRBJ2-1 and V is TRBV11-2; D is unresolved. Trimming removed 4 bases at V and 8 bases at J, with 6 bases between. This CDR3 has 11 residues. Germline V gene data show CDR1 as SGHAT and CDR2 as FQNNGV. The CDR3 is CASSSGYEQFF. In DNA, the CDR3 is TGTGCCAGCAGCTCCGGTTATGAGCAGTTCTTC. Based on the CDR3 plus reference TRBV11-2 and TRBJ2-1, the full variable domain is EAGVAQSPRYKIIEKRQSVAFWCNPISGHATLYWYQQILGQGPKLLIQFQNNGVVDDSQLPKDRFSAERLKGVDSTLKIQPAKLEDSAVYLCASSSGYEQFFGPGTRLTVL.

This clonotype was observed a few times. The V call is TRBV6-1, the J call TRBJ2-2; the D is unclear. The length of the CDR3 is 13 residues. V was pared by 7 bases and J by 2 bases, with 8 bases between. The germline gives CDR1 MNHNS, CDR2 SASEGT. CDR3 coding DNA: TGTGCCAGCAAACAATACAACACCGGGGAGCTGTTTTTT. The encoded protein is CASKQYNTGELFF.

This clonotype was seen at least ten times. The chain couples TRBV25-1 to TRBJ2-7; 7 bases map to TRBD2. Germline CDR1 reads MGHDK; CDR2 reads SYGVNS. The CDR3 extends over 11 amino acids. V shed 7 bases, J shed 5 bases, and the junction held 2 bases outside the gene matches. DNA of the CDR3: TGTGCCAGCAACGGGGGGAACGAGCAGTACTTC. It translates to CASNGGNEQYF.

This clonotype was detected a few times. This sequence joins TRBV29-1 and TRBJ2-4, with D possibly being TRBD1 or TRBD2 (5 bases each). Trimming shortened V by 5 bases and J by 5 bases, and 16 bases separated the two germline ends. This CDR3 region has 14 residues. CDR1 is SQVTM, CDR2 ANQGSEA, per germline. The CDR3 spells CSVRPGTGENIQYF. The DNA of the CDR3 is TGCAGCGTTCGTCCCGGGACGGGCGAAAACATTCAGTACTTC.

The genes are TRBV12-3 or TRBV12-4 and TRBJ2-7; D call uncertain. The CDR3 has 12 residues. V shed 6 bases and J shed 3 bases, with 9 bases lying between them. CDR3 sequence: CASSPVVYEQYF. The CDR3 bases are TGTGCCAGCAGCCCAGTGGTCTACGAGCAGTACTTC.

This clonotype was detected only a few times. V and J are TRBV12-3 or TRBV12-4 and TRBJ2-7; D is unresolved. The CDR3 consists of 15 residues. V was clipped by 5 bases and J by 0 bases, with 14 bases between them. The CDR3 reads CASSQGPASSYEQYF. In DNA, the CDR3 is TGTGCCAGCAGTCAAGGGCCTGCCAGCTCCTACGAGCAGTACTTC.

This rearrangement joins TRBV27 to TRBJ2-7; TRBD1 aligns across 9 bases. After removal of 5 bases from V and 5 bases from J, the junction contained 10 bases not matched to a gene. This CDR3 spans 15 amino acids. CDR1 MNHEY and CDR2 SMNVEV come from the germline V gene (reference sequence). The CDR3 DNA reads as TGTGCCAGCAGTGCCGGGACAGGGTTCGGGCACGAGCAGTACGTC. Protein product: CASSAGTGFGHEQYV.